The rows below give T cell receptor beta chains drawn from one sample of a study of blood T cell repertoires in COVID-19. This table comes from immunoSEQ multiplex PCR, and its TCRdb copy is limited to in-frame clones, with some not included. The sample lists tens of thousands of clones; approximately 87% were seen once. The sequenced material came from peripheral blood. Receptor source: a woman older than 75 with acute or convalescent COVID-19. CDR3s include the opening cysteine and the closing phenylalanine or tryptophan. The D gene is left open where the match is weak. The size of a clone is reported for some rows only, either as once, few or many, or as a class for expanded clones.

d_call,v_call,j_call,clone_size,cdr3_aa,cdr3_nt
TRBD2,TRBV18,TRBJ2-3,NA,CASSLAGVADTQYF,TGTGCCAGCTCACTAGCGGGGGTGGCAGATACGCAGTATTTT
TRBD1,TRBV7-9,TRBJ1-6,NA,CASSTGTGVYSPLHF,TGTGCCAGCAGCACCGGAACAGGGGTGTACTCACCCCTCCACTTT
TRBD1,TRBV5-6,TRBJ1-2,NA,CASSLGQGAGYGYTF,TGTGCCAGCAGCTTGGGGCAGGGGGCTGGCTATGGCTACACCTTC
NA,TRBV6-5,TRBJ1-2,NA,CASRTNRDGYTF,TGTGCCAGCAGGACGAACAGGGACGGCTACACCTTC
NA,TRBV29-1,TRBJ1-2,NA,CSVEDRHSANYGYTF,TGCAGCGTTGAAGATCGCCACAGTGCTAACTATGGCTACACCTTC
NA,TRBV7-3,TRBJ2-5,NA,CASSFGPEETQYF,TGTGCCAGCAGCTTTGGGCCCGAGGAGACCCAGTACTTC
NA,TRBV11-2,TRBJ1-1,NA,CASSDTWTEAFF,TGTGCCAGCAGCGACACGTGGACTGAAGCTTTCTTT
NA,TRBV12-3/TRBV12-4,TRBJ2-7,NA,CASSPGQYEQYF,TGTGCCAGCAGTCCAGGACAGTACGAGCAGTACTTC
NA,TRBV6-1,TRBJ1-6,NA,CASSEAGEGRSPLHF,TGTGCCAGCAGTGAAGCGGGAGAAGGGAGATCACCCCTCCACTTT
TRBD2,TRBV14,TRBJ2-3,NA,CASSQDPGLGRDTQYF,TGTGCCAGCAGCCAAGACCCGGGACTAGGAAGAGATACGCAGTATTTT
NA,TRBV15,TRBJ2-5,NA,CAAGARRGETQYF,TGTGCCGCGGGGGCCCGACGCGGGGAGACCCAGTACTTC
TRBD2,TRBV29-1,TRBJ2-7,NA,CSVAGLAGEVRYEQYF,TGCAGCGTTGCGGGACTAGCGGGAGAGGTTAGGTACGAGCAGTACTTC
TRBD2,TRBV10-3,TRBJ2-2,NA,CAIRISGSASTGELFF,TGTGCCATCAGGATAAGCGGGAGCGCGAGCACCGGGGAGCTGTTTTTT
NA,TRBV3-1/TRBV3-2,TRBJ1-5,NA,CASSQGRQGNQPQHF,TGCGCCAGCAGCCAGGGCCGACAGGGCAATCAGCCCCAGCATTTT
TRBD1,TRBV6-6,TRBJ2-1,NA,CASFQQSRGHGNEQFF,TGTGCCAGCTTCCAACAGTCTAGGGGGCATGGAAATGAGCAGTTCTTC
NA,TRBV14,TRBJ2-1,NA,CASSQGQRASYNEQFF,TGTGCCAGCAGCCAAGGACAGAGAGCCTCCTACAATGAGCAGTTCTTC
NA,TRBV5-6,TRBJ2-3,NA,CASSWDVGGGADTQYF,TGTGCCAGCAGCTGGGACGTCGGGGGAGGAGCAGATACGCAGTATTTT
NA,TRBV30,TRBJ1-2,NA,CAWSAQTYGYTF,TGTGCCTGGAGCGCCCAGACTTACGGCTACACCTTC
TRBD2,TRBV24-1,TRBJ2-7,NA,CATSARSGGSYEQYF,TGTGCCACCAGTGCTCGTTCTGGCGGGAGCTACGAGCAGTACTTC
NA,TRBV5-6,TRBJ1-1,NA,CASRSDGQLNTEAFF,TGTGCCAGCAGGTCGGACGGACAGTTGAACACTGAAGCTTTCTTT
TRBD1,TRBV9,TRBJ1-1,NA,CASMGQGSRMNTEAFF,TGTGCCAGCATGGGACAGGGTAGTCGCATGAACACTGAAGCTTTCTTT
NA,TRBV29-1,TRBJ2-5,NA,CSVDYQETQYF,TGCAGCGTTGACTACCAAGAGACCCAGTACTTC
NA,TRBV2,TRBJ2-2,once,CASRGVYGTGELFF,TGTGCCAGCAGAGGGGTTTACGGGACCGGGGAGCTGTTTTTT
TRBD2,TRBV5-4,TRBJ2-7,NA,CASSPRAGVAYEQYF,TGTGCCAGCAGCCCCCGAGCGGGGGTGGCCTACGAGCAGTACTTC
TRBD2,TRBV30,TRBJ2-7,NA,CAWSPSGRPYEQYF,TGTGCCTGGAGTCCTAGCGGGAGACCCTACGAGCAGTACTTC
NA,TRBV12-3/TRBV12-4,TRBJ1-3,NA,CASSFVSGNTIYF,TGTGCCAGCAGTTTCGTCTCTGGAAACACCATATATTTT
NA,TRBV19,TRBJ1-2,NA,CASTVGGTYGYTF,TGTGCCAGTACCGTGGGAGGGACCTATGGCTACACCTTC
NA,TRBV5-4,TRBJ1-1,NA,CASSLGLPQAEAFF,TGTGCCAGCAGCTTGGGACTCCCCCAAGCTGAAGCTTTCTTT
TRBD1,TRBV10-3,TRBJ1-1,NA,CANTTKGADTEAFF,TGTGCCAATACTACCAAGGGGGCCGACACTGAAGCTTTCTTT
NA,TRBV9,TRBJ1-4,NA,CASSVVQDEKLFF,TGTGCCAGCAGCGTAGTACAGGATGAAAAACTGTTTTTT
NA,TRBV19,TRBJ1-5,NA,CASISGGGRDQPQHF,TGTGCCAGTATCTCCGGAGGCGGCCGGGATCAGCCCCAGCATTTT
NA,TRBV29-1,TRBJ1-2,NA,CSVDYSDYGYTF,TGCAGCGTTGACTACAGTGACTATGGCTACACCTTC
TRBD1,TRBV2,TRBJ1-2,few,CASSEKTGVDGYTF,TGTGCCAGCAGTGAAAAGACAGGGGTCGATGGCTACACCTTC
NA,TRBV18,TRBJ2-7,NA,CASSPQNRDEQYF,TGTGCCAGCTCACCGCAAAACAGGGACGAGCAGTACTTC
TRBD1,TRBV4-1,TRBJ2-7,NA,CASSRGQGSSYEQYF,TGCGCCAGCAGCCGGGGACAGGGAAGCTCCTACGAGCAGTACTTC
NA,TRBV14,TRBJ2-2,NA,CASSPRVTGELFF,TGTGCCAGCAGCCCCCGGGTTACCGGGGAGCTGTTTTTT
NA,TRBV18,TRBJ1-2,NA,CASSPKPGLNYGYTF,TGTGCCAGCTCACCAAAGCCAGGTCTTAACTATGGCTACACCTTC
TRBD2,TRBV6-5,TRBJ2-5,NA,CASSPGLGNRGTQYF,TGTGCCAGCAGTCCGGGACTAGGCAATAGAGGGACCCAGTACTTC
TRBD1,TRBV19,TRBJ1-1,NA,CATRTGQAFTEAFF,TGTGCCACCCGAACCGGACAGGCATTCACTGAAGCTTTCTTT
TRBD1,TRBV2,TRBJ1-4,once,CASSDRTGAGEKLFF,TGTGCCAGCAGTGACAGGACAGGGGCAGGAGAAAAACTGTTTTTT
TRBD1,TRBV5-6,TRBJ1-6,NA,CASSSGQFNSPLHF,TGTGCCAGCAGCTCGGGACAGTTTAATTCACCCCTCCACTTT
TRBD1,TRBV6-5,TRBJ1-6,once,CASNYRGNNSPLHF,TGTGCCAGCAATTACAGGGGGAATAATTCACCCCTCCACTTT
TRBD2,TRBV9,TRBJ2-7,NA,CASSPPTSGSSYEQYF,TGTGCCAGCAGCCCCCCGACTAGCGGGAGCTCCTACGAGCAGTACTTC
TRBD1,TRBV6-5,TRBJ2-1,NA,CASSGQVSYNEQFF,TGTGCCAGCAGCGGACAGGTCTCCTACAATGAGCAGTTCTTC
TRBD2,TRBV5-1,TRBJ2-2,NA,CASSFSGSVAGELFF,TGCGCCAGCAGCTTTAGCGGGAGTGTTGCCGGGGAGCTGTTTTTT
TRBD2,TRBV24-1,TRBJ2-3,NA,CATSDPRAAGRTDTQYF,TGTGCCACCAGTGATCCCCGGGCAGCGGGGAGGACAGATACGCAGTATTTT
NA,TRBV5-5,TRBJ1-2,NA,CASSPGERAGYTF,TGTGCCAGCAGCCCCGGGGAGAGAGCTGGCTACACCTTC
NA,TRBV29-1,TRBJ1-3,NA,CSVGSQGQPSGNTIYF,TGCAGCGTTGGCTCCCAGGGGCAGCCGTCTGGAAACACCATATATTTT
NA,TRBV2,TRBJ1-2,NA,CASKERYGYTF,TGTGCCAGCAAGGAGAGATATGGCTACACCTTC
TRBD1,TRBV25-1,TRBJ2-7,NA,CASSVSGQGRDEQYF,TGTGCCAGCAGTGTGTCGGGACAGGGGAGAGACGAGCAGTACTTC
NA,TRBV6-4,TRBJ2-7,NA,CASSDSAGAGEQYF,TGTGCCAGCAGTGACTCGGCGGGGGCAGGCGAGCAGTACTTC
NA,TRBV5-1,TRBJ2-3,NA,CASSPGQRTDTQYF,TGCGCCAGCAGCCCTGGACAGAGGACAGATACGCAGTATTTT
TRBD1,TRBV7-9,TRBJ1-2,once,CASIRAGGRRNYGYTF,TGTGCCAGCATCCGGGCAGGGGGCCGTCGTAACTATGGCTACACCTTC